The rows below give T cell receptor beta chains drawn from one sample of a study of blood T cells in healthy people across ages. TCRdb used MiXCR to reprocess the 5' RACE reads, holding one entry per CDR3 protein. The sample includes some 900,000 distinct CDR3 sequences, 48% of them seen just once. What was sequenced was blood. These receptors all stem from a man aged 25-40 years in good health. Both conserved end residues are part of each CDR3. D genes are given only for firm matches. The size entry is marked missing in some rows and otherwise reads once, few, many or a size class.

abundance,len,d_gene,j_gene,v_gene,CDR3nt,CDR3aa
NA,15,NA,TRBJ1-5,TRBV6-5,TGTGCCAGCAGTTTGGGCCCTAAGGGTAATCAGCCCCAGCATTTT,CASSLGPKGNQPQHF
NA,13,NA,TRBJ2-3,TRBV4-1,TGCGCCAGCAGCCAAGATATGGGGGATACGCAGTATTTT,CASSQDMGDTQYF
few,13,NA,TRBJ2-5,TRBV3-1,TGTGCCAGCTGGGACAACGGCCAAGAGACCCAGTACTTC,CASWDNGQETQYF
NA,15,NA,TRBJ2-3,TRBV20-1,TGCAGTGCTAGAGGCATGGCCTACAGGTCAGATACGCAGTATTTT,CSARGMAYRSDTQYF
NA,11,NA,TRBJ2-1,TRBV20-1,TGCAGTGCTAGTGGGGGGCCGGAGCAGTTCTTC,CSASGGPEQFF
NA,13,NA,TRBJ2-3,TRBV2,TGTGCCAGCACCCGGGACCCCACAGATACGCAGTATTTT,CASTRDPTDTQYF
NA,15,NA,TRBJ2-5,TRBV15,TGTGCCACCAGCAGAGATTCAGGGCTAAAAGAGACCCAGTACTTC,CATSRDSGLKETQYF
NA,13,NA,TRBJ1-6,TRBV30,TGTGCCTGGAGTGACGGCAGTAATTCACCCCTCCACTTT,CAWSDGSNSPLHF
few,14,TRBD1,TRBJ2-1,TRBV25-1,TGTGCCAGCAGTCAGACAGGGTCACTGCATGAGCAGTTCTTC,CASSQTGSLHEQFF
few,15,NA,TRBJ2-5,TRBV28,TGTGCCAGCAGTTTCGAGGGGCGCCCGGGAGAGACCCAGTACTTC,CASSFEGRPGETQYF
NA,18,TRBD1,TRBJ1-5,TRBV20-1,TGCAGTGCTAGTGGAGAAATAAACAGGGGTACTTCTAGTCAGCCCCAGCATTTT,CSASGEINRGTSSQPQHF
NA,14,TRBD1,TRBJ1-2,TRBV4-2,TGTGCCAGCAGCCAAGGACAGGGACGATCTGGCTACACCTTC,CASSQGQGRSGYTF
NA,15,NA,TRBJ1-2,TRBV11-2,TGTGCCAGCAGCTCTAACAGGGTACCTAACTATGGCTACACCTTC,CASSSNRVPNYGYTF
NA,16,NA,TRBJ2-4,TRBV7-8,TGTGCCAGCAGCTTAGGGCAGGGCCCAGCAACGGACATTCAGTACTTC,CASSLGQGPATDIQYF
NA,15,NA,TRBJ2-1,TRBV6-8,TGTGCCAGCAGGCCCCGGGCCAAGCCACGCAATGAGCAGTTCTTC,CASRPRAKPRNEQFF
NA,15,TRBD1,TRBJ2-2,TRBV25-1,TGTGCCAGCATCGAGGGACAGGGGAGTGCCGGGGAGCTGTTTTTT,CASIEGQGSAGELFF
NA,18,TRBD2,TRBJ2-1,TRBV12-3/TRBV12-4,TGTGCCAGCAGTTGGGTAGCGGGGGACACTAGCTCCTACAATGAGCAGTTCTTC,CASSWVAGDTSSYNEQFF
NA,13,TRBD1,TRBJ2-7,TRBV4-3,TGCGCCAGCAGCCAAGGGGACAGTCTCGAGCAGTACTTC,CASSQGDSLEQYF
few,15,TRBD1,TRBJ2-5,TRBV6-1,TGTGCCAGCAGGATTGAGGACAGGGGGTTAGAGACCCAGTACTTC,CASRIEDRGLETQYF
once,13,TRBD1,TRBJ1-2,TRBV7-9,TGTGCCAACAGCCGGCAGGGGGTCTATGGCTACACCTTC,CANSRQGVYGYTF
NA,13,NA,TRBJ2-3,TRBV12-3/TRBV12-4,TGTGCCAGCAGTAGTAAGAGAGCAGATACGCAGTATTTT,CASSSKRADTQYF
few,14,NA,TRBJ2-7,TRBV28,TGTGCCAGCAGTTTCCCCAGTACAGCCTACGAGCAGTACTTC,CASSFPSTAYEQYF
NA,15,NA,TRBJ1-3,TRBV28,TGTGCCAGTAATAAGGACGGCGAGCTTTGGGACACCATATATTTT,CASNKDGELWDTIYF
NA,14,NA,TRBJ1-6,TRBV6-2/TRBV6-3,TGTGCCAGCAGGGTCGGGCAGATTAATTCACCCCTCCACTTT,CASRVGQINSPLHF
NA,15,NA,TRBJ2-1,TRBV2,TGTGCCAGCAGTCACGCCTGGAGGCCGAACAATGAGCAGTTCTTC,CASSHAWRPNNEQFF
NA,16,NA,TRBJ1-2,TRBV2,TGTGCCAGCAGACCCGATTTGGGGGGGGGCGACTATGGCTACACCTTC,CASRPDLGGGDYGYTF
NA,12,NA,TRBJ2-1,TRBV6-5,TGTGCCAGCAGTTATTGGCGGGGGCCTCCGTTCTTC,CASSYWRGPPFF
NA,12,NA,TRBJ2-3,TRBV12-3/TRBV12-4,TGTGCCAGCAGGGGCGACCCAGATACGCAGTATTTT,CASRGDPDTQYF
NA,16,NA,TRBJ1-4,TRBV4-2,TGTGCCAGCAGCCAAGAGACCCCGGGCGGGAATGAAAAACTGTTTTTT,CASSQETPGGNEKLFF
NA,13,NA,TRBJ1-6,TRBV27,TGTGCCAGCAGTTTATACCCCACTTCACCCCTCCACTTT,CASSLYPTSPLHF
many,16,NA,TRBJ2-1,TRBV4-2,TGTGCCAGCAGCCAAGATGTCTGGGGACCAAACAATGAGCAGTTCTTC,CASSQDVWGPNNEQFF
many,13,NA,TRBJ2-1,TRBV4-2,TGTGCCAGCAGCCAAGAAGAATACAATGAGCAGTTCTTC,CASSQEEYNEQFF
few,13,NA,TRBJ1-5,TRBV7-2,TGTGCCAGCAGCTTAGAGGGGCGGGGGCCCCAGCATTTT,CASSLEGRGPQHF